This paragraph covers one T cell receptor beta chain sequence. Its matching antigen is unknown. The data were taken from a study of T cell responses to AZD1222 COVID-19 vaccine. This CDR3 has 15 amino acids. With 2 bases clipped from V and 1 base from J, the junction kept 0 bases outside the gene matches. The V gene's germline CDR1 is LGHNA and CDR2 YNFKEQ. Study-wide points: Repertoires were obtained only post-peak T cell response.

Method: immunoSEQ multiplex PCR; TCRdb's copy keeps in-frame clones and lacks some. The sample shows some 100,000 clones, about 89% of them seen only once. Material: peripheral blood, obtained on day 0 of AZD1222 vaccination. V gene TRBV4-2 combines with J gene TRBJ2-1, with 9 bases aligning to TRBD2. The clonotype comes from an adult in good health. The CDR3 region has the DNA TGTGCCAGCAGCCAAACTAGCGGGTCCTACAATGAGCAGTTCTTC. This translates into CASSQTSGSYNEQFF.